The clone carrying this TCR beta chain came up a few times. Its cognate antigen is unknown. This sample was included in a study of shared clonotypes between healthy human individuals. Findings and limits, study-wide: Rarefaction gave evidence that sorted-subset sequencing remained incomplete despite large depth.

Germline CDR1 is MDHEN and CDR2 is SYDVKM. The V end lost 7 bases, the J end lost 2 bases, and 12 bases lay between the germline ends. This CDR3 spans 13 amino acids. Using immunoSEQ multiplex PCR, the repertoire was profiled, and TCRdb retains in-frame clones only, with some absent. The top ten clones hold about 25% of a sample with under 130,000 clones, approximately 70% of them seen once. Combining CD45RO+ cells with CCR7-negative CD45RA+ TemRA cells gave CD8 memory. The chain employs TRBV28 and TRBJ2-7; weak D call: TRBD1 (6 bases). Input material: memory CD8+ T cells sorted from blood. Stated subset: CD45RO+ cells pooled with CCR7-negative TemRA cells. This receptor was obtained from a woman aged 25 to 39 in good health. CDR3 sequence reads: CASNDRQTYEQYF. The CDR3 nucleotides are TGTGCCAGCAACGACAGGCAGACCTACGAGCAGTACTTC.